These T cell receptor beta chains were read from a single sample in a study of blood T cell repertoires in COVID-19. Assay: immunoSEQ multiplex PCR; the TCRdb copy retains only in-frame clones and omits some. The sample consists of approximately 150,000 clones, 85% of them appearing once. The sequenced sample was peripheral blood. These receptors all come from a human donor with acute or convalescent COVID-19. The donor label of this sample is uncertain. Both conserved end residues are trimmed from each CDR3.

TRBJ1-5 TRBV6-2/TRBV6-3 ASSGGSQPQH
TRBJ1-2 TRBV19 ASSHTGTGLGYT
TRBJ1-5 TRBV7-2 ASSFGQGRGNQPQH
TRBJ1-4 TRBV11-2 ASSPDRGRNVELF
TRBJ1-6 TRBV7-3 ASSLTGDNSPLH
TRBJ2-7 TRBV2 ASSVQGKGSYEQY
TRBJ2-7 TRBV4-2 ASSQGQGFTSYEQY
TRBJ2-7 TRBV4-1 ASSQTSTGIFYEQY
TRBJ2-1 TRBV6-5 ASTSVRAPAWEQF
TRBJ2-5 TRBV4-2 ASSQNRGGRGQETQY
TRBJ2-5 TRBV5-1 ASKTGGAETQY
TRBJ1-2 TRBV19 ASSQGFDGYT
TRBJ2-2 TRBV2 ASSELAGDTGELF
TRBJ2-2 TRBV5-6 ASSLERLVAGELF
TRBJ2-3 TRBV19 ASSPLQGWTDTQY
TRBJ2-5 TRBV24-1 ATSARLAGVETQY
TRBJ2-5 TRBV6-6 ASSYGGSRETQY
TRBJ2-1 TRBV6-5 ASWGGNEQF
TRBJ1-1 TRBV5-1 ASSLLGANTEAF
TRBJ2-1 TRBV4-2 ASSQASGGNEQF
TRBJ2-4 TRBV6-2/TRBV6-3 ASSPGLAETGLAKNIQY
TRBJ2-3 TRBV2 ASKRGTQY
TRBJ2-1 TRBV19 ASSTDSEGYNEQF
TRBJ1-2 TRBV18 ASSPPGQGIYGYT
TRBJ2-3 TRBV24-1 ATRKTGSTDTQY
TRBJ1-4 TRBV30 AWNRAVEKLF
TRBJ1-1 TRBV10-3 AISELTGANTEAF
TRBJ1-1 TRBV18 ASSPMGQGYTEAF
TRBJ1-4 TRBV4-3 ASSQDLYRVNEKLF
TRBJ1-2 TRBV28 ASRTGQHYGYT
TRBJ2-5 TRBV30 AWAGGPETQY
TRBJ1-6 TRBV15 ATSRESSYNSPLH
TRBJ2-5 TRBV7-2 ASSLFLDKDQETQY
TRBJ1-2 TRBV3-1/TRBV3-2 ASSPSEGAYPGYT
TRBJ1-4 TRBV15 ATGGGRTSEKLF
TRBJ1-1 TRBV24-1 ATSDLGSPEAF
TRBJ2-7 TRBV11-2 ASSASAAFSSYEQY
TRBJ1-3 TRBV7-8 ASSLTSDRTGNTIY
TRBJ1-3 TRBV2 ASSERIPSGNTIY
TRBJ1-1 TRBV5-1 ASSLGQGVRYNTEAF
TRBJ2-2 TRBV6-6 ASSASGTANTGELF
TRBJ1-5 TRBV28 ASTNRGPGQPQH
TRBJ1-2 TRBV28 ASSLASEGNYGYT
TRBJ2-1 TRBV6-5 ASSYPSGRDYNEQF
TRBJ2-1 TRBV12-3/TRBV12-4 ASNLGQYNEQF
TRBJ2-7 TRBV2 ASSDAGVISYEQY
TRBJ2-3 TRBV7-2 ASSSHTLASTDTQY
TRBJ2-3 TRBV29-1 SVATEGQGADTQY
TRBJ1-2 TRBV4-2 ASSLTGNYGYT
TRBJ1-1 TRBV11-2 TSSTTTGGRTEAF
TRBJ2-3 TRBV11-3 ASSLRGGSSTDTQY
TRBJ1-2 TRBV29-1 SVGGGYT
TRBJ1-2 TRBV19 ASRQLTNYGYT